This T cell receptor beta chain was retrieved from a study of T cells after yellow fever vaccination. A 5'RACE template-switching step, the method used to make TCR cDNA, added a universal primer site and UMIs. TCRdb re-derived calls from the 5' RACE reads in MiXCR, one entry per CDR3 protein. The sample shows 90,000 to 150,000 distinct CDR3 sequences, 6.5% to 9% of them seen only once. V lost 4 bases and J lost 6; bases outside the gene matches: 9. This CDR3 spans 15 amino acids. CDR1 and CDR2 (germline): LGHNA, YSLEER. Whole-study results and caveats: Weaker overall, the secondary response nonetheless peaked faster (day 5 versus 15). Most primary-vaccination clones reappeared after the booster (about 95% CD4, 88% CD8).

Concerning this clonotype itself: Its antigen is not identified.

This clonotype originated in a man in his late teens or twenties who received the YFV17D yellow fever vaccine. The chain uses TRBV4-3 and TRBJ2-1, with TRBD1 matching 7 bases. The sequenced sample was CD4+ T cells sorted from PBMCs, obtained around 45 days after the first yellow fever vaccination. The CDR3 reads CASSPTKGASNEQFF. The CDR3 DNA reads as TGCGCCAGCAGCCCTACTAAGGGGGCGTCCAATGAGCAGTTCTTC.